This TCR beta chain came from a study of CD8 T cells in ankylosing spondylitis listed by TCRdb under 2017. In the study overall: T cell receptor beta repertoires were profiled in healthy donors and ankylosing spondylitis patients so that disease-linked TCR variants could be found. In total, the full study cohort was made up of some 110 healthy donors and 20 to 25 ankylosing spondylitis patients. Peripheral blood was sampled, and synovial fluid was also collected from ankylosing spondylitis patients.

This clonotype showed up many times. Its antigen is still unknown. Base quality data are lacking; no much larger clone is found one base away. The listed sequencing device is Illumina HiSeq 2500. Quantitative 5'-RACE with molecular barcodes was the method used to prepare the TCR beta libraries. The paper's processing steps were these. To identify disease-linked TCR variants, a new computational method was used, one built on a probabilistic model of VDJ rearrangement. Using fastp trimming at Q25 and MiXCR clonotype assembly, TCRdb reanalyzed the public sequencing data and kept in-frame beta chains. Rows with a matching CDR3 protein are joined into one entry that keeps the most common DNA and genes. The V and J calls here are based on TCRdb, not the publication. The sample contains under 550,000 distinct CDR3 sequences, more than 25% of them found a single time. Roughly 0.9% of the sample is held by the ten biggest clonotypes.

From a lookup of the germline V gene, CDR1 and CDR2 are KGHDR and SFDVKD. V lost 4 bases and J lost 8 bases, and the count of bases not matched to a germline gene is 7. Including the terminal cysteine and phenylalanine, the CDR3 comprises 16 residues. The only DNA kept is the CDR3, 48 bases in frame from the first base. Overall results and qualifications from the work: The disease-linked clones were reported to be significantly enriched in matched synovial fluid samples from ankylosing spondylitis patients. Blood from ankylosing spondylitis patients appeared to be characterized by a TCR beta motif composed of eight highly homologous amino acid variants. A CD8+ phenotype was shown by the disease-linked clones, which were found at relatively low frequencies in peripheral blood. Some of the motif variants had been reported before in the synovial fluid and blood of reactive arthritis patients, a finding that suggests common disease-initiation mechanisms.

The chain is encoded by TRBV24-1 joined to TRBJ2-1; a stretch of 13 junction bases matches TRBD2. Sequenced sample: blood, either unsorted or a sorted T cell fraction (not recorded which). This sequence was found in a male donor with ankylosing spondylitis. The CDR3 reads CATSDTGLAGVDEQFF. The nucleotides read TGTGCCACCAGTGACACCGGACTAGCGGGAGTGGATGAGCAGTTCTTC.